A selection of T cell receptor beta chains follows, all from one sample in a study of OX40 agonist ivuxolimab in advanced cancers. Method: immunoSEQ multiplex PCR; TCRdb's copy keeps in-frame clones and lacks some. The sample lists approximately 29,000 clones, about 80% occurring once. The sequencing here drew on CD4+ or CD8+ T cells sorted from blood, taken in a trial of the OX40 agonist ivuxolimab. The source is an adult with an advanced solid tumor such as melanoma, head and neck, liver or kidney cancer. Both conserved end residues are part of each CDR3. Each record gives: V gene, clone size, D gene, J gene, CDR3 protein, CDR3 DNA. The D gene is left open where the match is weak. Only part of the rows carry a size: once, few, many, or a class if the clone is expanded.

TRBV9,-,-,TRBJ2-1,CASSAGSYNEQFF,TGTGCCAGCAGCGCTGGGTCCTACAATGAGCAGTTCTTC
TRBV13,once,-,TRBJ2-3,CASSLVVTDTQYF,TGTGCCAGCAGCTTAGTCGTCACAGATACGCAGTATTTT
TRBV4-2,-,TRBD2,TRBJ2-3,CASSQLSGGTDTQYF,TGTGCCAGCAGCCAATTGAGCGGGGGCACAGATACGCAGTATTTT
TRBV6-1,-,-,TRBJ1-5,CASSESGYSGQPQHF,TGTGCCAGCAGTGAATCAGGGTATAGCGGTCAGCCCCAGCATTTT
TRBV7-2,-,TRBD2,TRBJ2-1,CASSLAQAGYNEQFF,TGTGCCAGCAGCTTAGCGCAAGCGGGGTACAATGAGCAGTTCTTC
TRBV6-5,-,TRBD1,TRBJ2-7,CASRTPGTGGHEQYF,TGTGCCAGCAGGACCCCCGGGACAGGGGGCCACGAGCAGTACTTC
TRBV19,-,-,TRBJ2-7,CASRDNGGRVQYF,TGTGCCAGTAGGGACAATGGGGGGCGCGTGCAGTACTTC
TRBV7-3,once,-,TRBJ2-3,CASSLQAASTDTQYF,TGTGCCAGCAGCTTGCAAGCGGCAAGCACAGATACGCAGTATTTT
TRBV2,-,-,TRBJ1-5,CASSPRPFDQPQHF,TGTGCCAGCAGCCCCCGGCCTTTCGATCAGCCCCAGCATTTT
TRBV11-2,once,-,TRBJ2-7,CASSPFEDSYEQYF,TGTGCCAGCAGTCCCTTCGAGGACTCCTACGAGCAGTACTTC
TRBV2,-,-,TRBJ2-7,CASTPRGADEQYF,TGTGCCAGCACCCCCCGGGGGGCTGACGAGCAGTACTTC
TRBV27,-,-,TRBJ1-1,CASSLYDNTDPFF,TGTGCCAGCAGTTTGTACGATAACACTGACCCTTTCTTT
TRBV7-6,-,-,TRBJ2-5,CASSFAGVETQYF,TGTGCCAGCAGCTTTGCAGGGGTAGAGACCCAGTACTTC
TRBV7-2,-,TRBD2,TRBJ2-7,CASSPLRGIEQYF,TGTGCCAGCAGCCCCCTGCGGGGGATCGAGCAGTACTTC
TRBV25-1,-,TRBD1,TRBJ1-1,CASSEKGTGGRNTEAFF,TGTGCCAGCAGTGAAAAGGGAACAGGGGGTCGGAACACTGAAGCTTTCTTT
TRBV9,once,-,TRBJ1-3,CASSVAYRSSGNTIYF,TGTGCCAGCAGCGTAGCTTACCGGAGCTCTGGAAACACCATATATTTT
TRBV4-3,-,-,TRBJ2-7,CASSQDGHIPTYEQYF,TGCGCCAGCAGCCAAGATGGGCACATACCCACCTACGAGCAGTACTTC
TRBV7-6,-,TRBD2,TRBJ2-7,CASSRGLAGLYEQYF,TGTGCCAGCAGCCGGGGACTAGCGGGACTCTACGAGCAGTACTTC
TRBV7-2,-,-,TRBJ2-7,CASSLDQIYEQYF,TGTGCCAGCAGCTTAGACCAAATTTACGAGCAGTACTTC
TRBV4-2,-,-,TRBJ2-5,CASSQFGGPGETQYF,TGTGCCAGCAGCCAATTCGGCGGGCCGGGGGAGACCCAGTACTTC
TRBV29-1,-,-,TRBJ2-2,CSVEVDSRPNTGELFF,TGCAGCGTTGAGGTTGACAGCCGCCCGAACACCGGGGAGCTGTTTTTT
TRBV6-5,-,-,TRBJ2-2,CASSYYSSDTGELFF,TGTGCCAGCAGTTACTACTCCTCCGACACCGGGGAGCTGTTTTTT
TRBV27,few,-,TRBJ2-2,CASSLGLGFRGAVF,TGTGCCAGCAGTCTGGGCCTTGGGTTCCGGGGAGCTGTTTTT
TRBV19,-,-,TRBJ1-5,CASSWRDYSNQPQHF,TGTGCCAGTAGCTGGAGGGATTATAGCAATCAGCCCCAGCATTTT
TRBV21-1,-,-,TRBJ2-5,CASIPNGQGLETQYF,TGTGCCAGCATCCCGAATGGGCAGGGGTTGGAGACCCAGTACTTC
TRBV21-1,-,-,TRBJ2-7,CASTDKRDRQHF,TGTGCCAGCACCGATAAGAGGGACAGGCAACACTTC
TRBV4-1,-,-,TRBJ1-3,CASSQATGLYSGNTIYF,TGCGCCAGCAGCCAAGCCACGGGACTGTACTCTGGAAACACCATATATTTT